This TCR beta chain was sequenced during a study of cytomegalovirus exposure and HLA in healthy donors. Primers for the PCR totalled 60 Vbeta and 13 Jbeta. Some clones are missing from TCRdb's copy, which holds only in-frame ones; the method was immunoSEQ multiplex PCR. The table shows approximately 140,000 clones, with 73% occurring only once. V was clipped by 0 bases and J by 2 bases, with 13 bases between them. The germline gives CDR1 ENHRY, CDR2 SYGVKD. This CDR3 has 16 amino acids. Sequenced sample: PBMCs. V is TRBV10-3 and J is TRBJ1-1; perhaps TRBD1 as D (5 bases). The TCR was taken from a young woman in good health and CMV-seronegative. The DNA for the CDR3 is TGTGCCATCAGTGAGTCGGCAGGGTTGGGAAACACTGAAGCTTTCTTT. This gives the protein CAISESAGLGNTEAFF.